A selection of T cell receptor beta chains follows, all from one sample in a study of shared clonotypes between healthy human individuals. Assay used: immunoSEQ multiplex PCR; TCRdb lists only in-frame clones, some missing. The top ten clones hold 0.1% to 0.15% of a sample with roughly 2 million clones, roughly 95% of them seen once. Sample: naive CD4+ T cells sorted from blood. The receptor set was obtained from a young man in good health. Each CDR3 is given with its conserved first and last residue. The D gene is left open where the match is weak. Not all rows give a size; the values are once, few, many and, for expanded clones, a class.

V: TRBV14
J: TRBJ2-7
D: TRBD1
size: -
CDR3: CASSQGDSIVSYEQYF
DNA: TGTGCCAGCAGCCAAGGGGACAGTATAGTCTCCTACGAGCAGTACTTC

V: TRBV6-6
J: TRBJ2-2
D: -
size: -
CDR3: CASSYGQFTGELFF
DNA: TGTGCCAGCAGTTACGGACAGTTCACCGGGGAGCTGTTTTTT

V: TRBV7-2
J: TRBJ1-3
D: -
size: -
CDR3: CASSFGTAGNTIYF
DNA: TGTGCCAGCAGTTTCGGGACGGCTGGAAACACCATATATTTT

V: TRBV10-3
J: TRBJ2-3
D: -
size: -
CDR3: CAISRTSTDTQYF
DNA: TGTGCCATCAGTAGGACTAGCACAGATACGCAGTATTTT

V: TRBV5-1
J: TRBJ2-7
D: -
size: once
CDR3: CASSLPGRPAYEQYF
DNA: TGCGCCAGCAGCCTTCCGGGACGGCCGGCCTACGAGCAGTACTTC

V: TRBV11-2
J: TRBJ2-5
D: -
size: -
CDR3: CASSLDSLREETQYF
DNA: TGTGCCAGCAGCTTAGATAGCTTGAGGGAAGAGACCCAGTACTTC

V: TRBV30
J: TRBJ1-1
D: -
size: -
CDR3: CAWSYFGTPNTEAFF
DNA: TGTGCCTGGAGTTACTTTGGGACACCAAACACTGAAGCTTTCTTT

V: TRBV4-1
J: TRBJ1-1
D: TRBD1
size: -
CDR3: CASSQAGGVLKSAFF
DNA: TGCGCCAGCAGCCAGGCAGGGGGCGTACTGAAGTCAGCTTTCTTT

V: TRBV4-1
J: TRBJ2-7
D: -
size: -
CDR3: CASSRGTGTKYHEQYF
DNA: TGCGCCAGCAGCCGCGGGACCGGGACAAAGTACCACGAGCAGTACTTC

V: TRBV6-1
J: TRBJ1-4
D: TRBD1
size: -
CDR3: CASSVGQVEGEKLFF
DNA: TGTGCCAGCAGTGTCGGACAGGTTGAGGGGGAAAAACTGTTTTTT

V: TRBV15
J: TRBJ1-2
D: -
size: -
CDR3: CATSRDSGWAFYGYTF
DNA: TGTGCCACCAGCAGAGATTCTGGGTGGGCCTTCTATGGCTACACCTTC

V: TRBV4-3
J: TRBJ1-5
D: -
size: -
CDR3: CASSQEPGNNQPQHF
DNA: TGCGCCAGCAGCCAAGAACCGGGGAACAATCAGCCCCAGCATTTT

V: TRBV19
J: TRBJ2-3
D: TRBD2
size: -
CDR3: CASSQTSGGNTQYF
DNA: TGTGCCAGTAGCCAGACTAGCGGGGGAAATACGCAGTATTTT

V: TRBV27
J: TRBJ2-7
D: TRBD1
size: -
CDR3: CASSRLTGLEQYF
DNA: TGTGCCAGCAGCCGATTGACAGGGCTCGAGCAGTACTTC

V: TRBV18
J: TRBJ2-7
D: TRBD1
size: -
CDR3: CASSPDRVSDEQYF
DNA: TGTGCCAGCTCACCGGACAGGGTTAGCGACGAGCAGTACTTC

V: TRBV30
J: TRBJ1-4
D: TRBD1
size: -
CDR3: CAWMGIGTGSEKLFF
DNA: TGTGCCTGGATGGGGATCGGGACAGGTAGCGAAAAACTGTTTTTT

V: TRBV29-1
J: TRBJ2-7
D: -
size: -
CDR3: CSVVNSREQYF
DNA: TGCAGCGTTGTAAACTCGCGGGAGCAGTACTTC

V: TRBV19
J: TRBJ1-2
D: -
size: -
CDR3: CASTGVPNYGYTF
DNA: TGTGCCAGCACTGGCGTACCTAACTATGGCTACACCTTC

V: TRBV2
J: TRBJ1-3
D: -
size: -
CDR3: CASSEDRRVSGNTIYF
DNA: TGTGCCAGCAGTGAGGACCGACGGGTCTCTGGAAACACCATATATTTT

V: TRBV21-1
J: TRBJ2-7
D: -
size: once
CDR3: CASSKKSGTGRHEQYF
DNA: TGTGCCAGCAGCAAAAAATCGGGGACAGGGCGCCACGAGCAGTACTTC

V: TRBV5-1
J: TRBJ1-1
D: -
size: -
CDR3: CASSFGSRGTEAFF
DNA: TGCGCCAGCAGCTTTGGTTCTAGGGGAACTGAAGCTTTCTTT

V: TRBV7-2
J: TRBJ1-2
D: TRBD1
size: -
CDR3: CASSLATGGWGYTF
DNA: TGTGCCAGCAGCTTAGCCACAGGGGGCTGGGGCTACACCTTC

V: TRBV29-1
J: TRBJ1-1
D: -
size: -
CDR3: CSVEYQGMHNTEAFF
DNA: TGCAGCGTTGAATACCAGGGGATGCACAACACTGAAGCTTTCTTT

V: TRBV5-4
J: TRBJ2-7
D: TRBD2
size: -
CDR3: CASSLAGTSGSYEQYF
DNA: TGTGCCAGCAGCTTGGCCGGGACTAGCGGGTCCTACGAGCAGTACTTC

V: TRBV29-1
J: TRBJ2-1
D: -
size: -
CDR3: CSVFGSFTYNEQFF
DNA: TGCAGCGTTTTTGGCTCCTTTACCTACAATGAGCAGTTCTTC

V: TRBV10-3
J: TRBJ1-1
D: -
size: -
CDR3: CAISPKGRTEAFF
DNA: TGTGCCATCAGTCCAAAGGGGCGGACTGAAGCTTTCTTT

V: TRBV4-3
J: TRBJ2-5
D: -
size: -
CDR3: CASSQDVNQETQYF
DNA: TGCGCCAGCAGCCAAGATGTGAACCAAGAGACCCAGTACTTC

V: TRBV6-5
J: TRBJ2-7
D: -
size: -
CDR3: CASSPGVYEQYF
DNA: TGTGCCAGCAGTCCAGGAGTTTACGAGCAGTACTTC

V: TRBV28
J: TRBJ2-5
D: -
size: -
CDR3: CASSFHGGETQYF
DNA: TGTGCCAGCAGTTTCCACGGGGGAGAGACCCAGTACTTC

V: TRBV27
J: TRBJ2-5
D: TRBD1
size: -
CDR3: CASSLGQVYQETQYF
DNA: TGTGCCAGCAGTCTCGGACAGGTGTACCAAGAGACCCAGTACTTC

V: TRBV6-5
J: TRBJ2-4
D: -
size: -
CDR3: CASSYSAPRAKNIQYF
DNA: TGTGCCAGCAGTTACTCGGCCCCCAGAGCCAAAAACATTCAGTACTTC

V: TRBV30
J: TRBJ1-2
D: -
size: -
CDR3: CAWNSGVGCGYTF
DNA: TGCGCCTGGAACAGCGGGGTGGGGTGTGGCTACACCTTC

V: TRBV5-1
J: TRBJ1-2
D: TRBD1
size: -
CDR3: CASNPTGESYGYTF
DNA: TGCGCCAGCAACCCGACAGGGGAAAGCTATGGCTACACCTTC

V: TRBV21-1
J: TRBJ2-1
D: -
size: -
CDR3: CASSKRWVSQFF
DNA: TGTGCCAGCAGCAAAAGGTGGGTTTCGCAGTTCTTC

V: TRBV21-1
J: TRBJ2-6
D: -
size: -
CDR3: CASSKVGWMGLPGANVLTF
DNA: TGTGCCAGCAGCAAAGTTGGGTGGATGGGACTCCCTGGGGCCAACGTCCTGACTTTC

V: TRBV4-3
J: TRBJ1-2
D: TRBD1
size: -
CDR3: CASSQEAGGEGGYTF
DNA: TGCGCCAGCAGCCAAGAAGCAGGGGGCGAGGGTGGCTACACCTTC

V: TRBV5-8
J: TRBJ2-1
D: -
size: -
CDR3: CASSLGGGRNEQFF
DNA: TGTGCCAGCAGCTTGGGTGGCGGGCGCAATGAGCAGTTCTTC

V: TRBV6-6
J: TRBJ1-1
D: -
size: -
CDR3: CASSYSSLQGRTEAFF
DNA: TGTGCCAGCAGTTACTCGAGTCTTCAGGGGCGCACTGAAGCTTTCTTT

V: TRBV5-4
J: TRBJ2-6
D: -
size: once
CDR3: CATDRGSGANVLTF
DNA: TGTGCCACGGACCGGGGATCAGGGGCCAACGTCCTGACTTTC

V: TRBV11-1
J: TRBJ1-4
D: -
size: -
CDR3: CASSFQGTVGEKLFF
DNA: TGTGCCAGCAGCTTCCAGGGTACGGTGGGTGAAAAACTGTTTTTT

V: TRBV6-5
J: TRBJ1-1
D: -
size: -
CDR3: CASSGGGTEAFF
DNA: TGTGCCAGCAGCGGGGGGGGTACTGAAGCTTTCTTT

V: TRBV6-6
J: TRBJ1-6
D: -
size: -
CDR3: CASGSYRESYNSPLHF
DNA: TGTGCCAGCGGTTCATACAGGGAATCCTATAATTCACCCCTCCACTTT

V: TRBV6-5
J: TRBJ2-7
D: TRBD2
size: -
CDR3: CASSSSGASYEQYF
DNA: TGTGCCAGCAGTTCTAGCGGGGCTTCCTACGAGCAGTACTTC

V: TRBV2
J: TRBJ1-5
D: -
size: -
CDR3: CASSEGSNQPQHF
DNA: TGTGCCAGCAGTGAGGGGTCAAATCAGCCCCAGCATTTT

V: TRBV25-1
J: TRBJ1-2
D: -
size: -
CDR3: CASSEGGSDGYTF
DNA: TGTGCCAGCAGTGAAGGGGGATCAGATGGCTACACCTTC

V: TRBV6-6
J: TRBJ2-7
D: TRBD1
size: -
CDR3: CASSWGQAFEQYF
DNA: TGTGCCAGCAGCTGGGGACAGGCCTTCGAGCAGTACTTC

V: TRBV6-5
J: TRBJ2-7
D: -
size: -
CDR3: CASSYAPTGMVQYF
DNA: TGTGCCAGCAGCTACGCGCCAACAGGGATGGTACAGTACTTC

V: TRBV7-2
J: TRBJ1-3
D: -
size: once
CDR3: CASSLALGPGNTIYF
DNA: TGTGCCAGCAGCTTAGCGCTCGGTCCCGGAAACACCATATATTTT

V: TRBV11-3
J: TRBJ2-3
D: -
size: -
CDR3: CASSPTTGTDTQYF
DNA: TGTGCCAGCAGCCCGACTACGGGTACAGATACGCAGTATTTT

V: TRBV30
J: TRBJ2-7
D: -
size: -
CDR3: CAWSVVPYEQYF
DNA: TGTGCCTGGAGTGTGGTTCCCTACGAGCAGTACTTC

V: TRBV11-2
J: TRBJ1-1
D: -
size: -
CDR3: CASSLPPAGAEAFF
DNA: TGTGCCAGCAGCTTACCCCCGGCCGGGGCTGAAGCTTTCTTT

V: TRBV28
J: TRBJ2-7
D: TRBD1
size: -
CDR3: CASSFVLGTGPLEQYF
DNA: TGTGCCAGCAGTTTCGTTTTAGGGACAGGGCCCCTCGAGCAGTACTTC

V: TRBV10-3
J: TRBJ2-2
D: -
size: -
CDR3: CAISVSRDTGELFF
DNA: TGTGCCATCAGTGTCTCTAGGGACACCGGGGAGCTGTTTTTT

V: TRBV5-1
J: TRBJ2-2
D: TRBD2
size: -
CDR3: CASSTGLAHGELFF
DNA: TGCGCCAGCAGCACCGGACTAGCACACGGGGAGCTGTTTTTT

V: TRBV12-5
J: TRBJ2-7
D: -
size: -
CDR3: CASGLRGEQYF
DNA: TGTGCTAGTGGTTTACGAGGCGAGCAGTACTTC